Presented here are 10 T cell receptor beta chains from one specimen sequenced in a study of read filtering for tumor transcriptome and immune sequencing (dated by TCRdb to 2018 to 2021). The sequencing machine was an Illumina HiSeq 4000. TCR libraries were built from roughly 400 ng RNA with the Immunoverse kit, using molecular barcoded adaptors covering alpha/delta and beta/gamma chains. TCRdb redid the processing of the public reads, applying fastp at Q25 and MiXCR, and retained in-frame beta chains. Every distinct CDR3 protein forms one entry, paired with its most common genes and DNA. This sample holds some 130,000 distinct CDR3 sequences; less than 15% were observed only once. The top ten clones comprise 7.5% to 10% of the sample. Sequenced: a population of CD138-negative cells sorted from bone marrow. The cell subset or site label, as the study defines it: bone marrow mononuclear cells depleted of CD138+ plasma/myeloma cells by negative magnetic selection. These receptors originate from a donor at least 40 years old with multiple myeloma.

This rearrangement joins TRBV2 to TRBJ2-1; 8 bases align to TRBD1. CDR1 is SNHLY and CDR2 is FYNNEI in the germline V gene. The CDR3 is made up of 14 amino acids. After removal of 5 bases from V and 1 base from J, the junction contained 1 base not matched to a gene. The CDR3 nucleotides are TGTGCCAGCAGTAACAGGGGGTCCTACAATGAGCAGTTCTTC. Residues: CASSNRGSYNEQFF.

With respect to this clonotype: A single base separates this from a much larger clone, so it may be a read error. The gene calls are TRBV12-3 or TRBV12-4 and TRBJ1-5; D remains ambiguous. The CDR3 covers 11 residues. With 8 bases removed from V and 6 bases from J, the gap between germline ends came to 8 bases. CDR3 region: CASCNGQPQHF. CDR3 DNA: TGTGCCAGCTGCAACGGTCAGCCCCAGCATTTT.

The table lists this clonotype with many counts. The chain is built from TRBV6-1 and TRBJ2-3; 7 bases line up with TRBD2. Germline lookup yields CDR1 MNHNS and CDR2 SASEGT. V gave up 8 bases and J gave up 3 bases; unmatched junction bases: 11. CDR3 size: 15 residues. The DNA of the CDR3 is TGTGCCAGCCCCTGGGAAGCGGGAAAGACAGATACGCAGTATTTT. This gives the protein CASPWEAGKTDTQYF.

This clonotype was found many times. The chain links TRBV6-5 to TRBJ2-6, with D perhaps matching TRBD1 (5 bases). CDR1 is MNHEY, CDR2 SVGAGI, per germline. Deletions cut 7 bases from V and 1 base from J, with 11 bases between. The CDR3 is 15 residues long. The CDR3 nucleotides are TGTGCCAGCACTAAAACAGGTTCTGGGGCCAACGTCCTGACTTTC. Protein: CASTKTGSGANVLTF.

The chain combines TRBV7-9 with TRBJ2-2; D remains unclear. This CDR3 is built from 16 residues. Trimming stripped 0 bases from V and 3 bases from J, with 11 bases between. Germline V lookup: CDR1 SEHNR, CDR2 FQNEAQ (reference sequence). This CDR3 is CASSLAYRVDTGELFF. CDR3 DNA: TGTGCCAGCAGCTTAGCGTACAGAGTCGACACCGGGGAGCTGTTTTTT.

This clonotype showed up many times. CDR3 sequence (DNA): TGTGCCAGCAGCTTGGATGGGGGGCACCGTGGCTACACCTTC. It yields the protein CASSLDGGHRGYTF. The V call is TRBV5-6, the J call TRBJ1-2, with a tentative D call TRBD1 (6 bases). Germline lookup yields CDR1 SGHDT and CDR2 YYEEEE. V lost 0 bases, J lost 7 bases, and 13 bases lay in between. The CDR3 spans 14 residues.

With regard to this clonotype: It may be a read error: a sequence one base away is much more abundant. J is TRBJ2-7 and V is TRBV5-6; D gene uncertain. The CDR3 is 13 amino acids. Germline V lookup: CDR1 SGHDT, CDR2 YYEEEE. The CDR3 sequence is CTSSPWSSYEQYF. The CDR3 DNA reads TGTACCAGCAGCCCGTGGAGCTCCTACGAGCAGTACTTC.

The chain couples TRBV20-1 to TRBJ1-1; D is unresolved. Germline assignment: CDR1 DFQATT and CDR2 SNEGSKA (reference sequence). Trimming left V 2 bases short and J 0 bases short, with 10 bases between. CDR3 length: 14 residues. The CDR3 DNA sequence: TGCAGTGCTAGAATTACTCCCATGAACACTGAAGCTTTCTTT. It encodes CSARITPMNTEAFF.

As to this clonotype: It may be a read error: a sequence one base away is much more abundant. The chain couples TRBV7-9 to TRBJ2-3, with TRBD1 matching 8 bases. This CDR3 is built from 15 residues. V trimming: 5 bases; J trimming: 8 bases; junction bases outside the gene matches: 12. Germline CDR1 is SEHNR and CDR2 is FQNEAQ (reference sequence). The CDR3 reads CASSENRGSSVTQYF. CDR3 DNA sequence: TGTGCCAGCAGCGAGAACAGGGGGAGCTCAGTTACGCAGTATTTT.

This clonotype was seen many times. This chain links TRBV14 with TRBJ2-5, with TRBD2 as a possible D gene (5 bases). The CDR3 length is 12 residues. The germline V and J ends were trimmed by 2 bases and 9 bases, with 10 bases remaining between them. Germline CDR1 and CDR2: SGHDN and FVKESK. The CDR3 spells CASSQQRTAQYF. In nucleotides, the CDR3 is TGTGCCAGCAGCCAACAGCGGACGGCCCAGTACTTC.